The 31 T cell receptor beta chains below come from one sample, sequenced in a study of T cell responses to AZD1222 COVID-19 vaccine. Produced via immunoSEQ multiplex PCR; TCRdb's table is partial and in-frame only. The sample yields some 96,000 clones, roughly 88% seen once. This material consisted of peripheral blood, taken on day 0 of AZD1222 vaccination. The receptor source for this set is an adult in good health.

J is TRBJ1-5 and V is TRBV28; possibly TRBD1 for D (5 bases). The CDR3 runs 15 residues. In germline, CDR1 is MDHEN, CDR2 SYDVKM. Between the trimmed V and J ends, which lost 6 bases and 0 bases, there was a span of 12 bases. In DNA form, the CDR3 reads TGTGCCAGCAGAACTCGACAGTATAGCAATCAGCCCCAGCATTTT. Its protein product is CASRTRQYSNQPQHF.

The chain links TRBV7-5 to TRBJ2-7; the table's TRBD2 call for D was not verified on the DNA. TRBV7-5 is reported as a pseudogene. CDR3 size: 16 residues. This CDR3 reads CARSPPMTSGKYEQYF. CDR3 sequence (DNA): TGTGCCAGAAGCCCTCCCATGACTAGCGGGAAGTACGAGCAGTACTTC.

The chain has TRBV3-1 (or the pseudogene TRBV3-2) and TRBJ1-5; D is possibly TRBD1 (5 bases). Germline V gives CDR1 LGHDT, CDR2 YNNKEL (reference sequence). This CDR3 comprises 15 residues. V was cut by 1 base and J by 4 bases, with 11 bases left in between. The CDR3 here is CASSQGGSVNQPQHF. Written as DNA, the CDR3 is TGTGCCAGCAGCCAAGGGGGGAGCGTGAATCAGCCCCAGCATTTT.

The chain combines TRBV5-1 with TRBJ2-5, with 11 bases fitting TRBD2. The V and J ends lost 4 bases and 5 bases, in that order; junction bases with no gene match: 4. Looked up from germline, CDR1 is SGHRS and CDR2 is YFSETQ. The CDR3 extends over 14 amino acids. Here the CDR3 reads CASSLRTSGETQYF. In nucleotides, the CDR3 is TGCGCCAGCAGCCTTAGGACTAGCGGGGAGACCCAGTACTTC.

V gene TRBV4-2 combines with J gene TRBJ1-3; unclear D gene. Germline V CDR1 and CDR2: LGHNA, YNFKEQ. The CDR3 covers 14 residues. Trimming took off 0 bases at V and 4 bases at J, with 7 bases between the two ends. The CDR3 reads CASSQEPIGNTIYF. The CDR3 coding sequence is TGTGCCAGCAGCCAAGAACCCATCGGAAACACCATATATTTT.

This clone was observed once. The chain carries TRBV19 and TRBJ1-1; no firm D call. The V and J ends lost 0 bases and 5 bases respectively, with 7 bases between them. This CDR3 has 13 residues. Germline values: CDR1 LNHDA, CDR2 SQIVND (reference sequence). The CDR3 bases are TGTGCCAGTAGTATAGATCGGAGAACTGAAGCTTTCTTT. Its protein product is CASSIDRRTEAFF. Drawing the rest from reference TRBV19 and TRBJ1-1, the complete variable domain is DGGITQSPKYLFRKEGQNVTLSCEQNLNHDAMYWYRQDPGQGLRLIYYSQIVNDFQKGDIAEGYSVSREKKESFPLTVTSAQKNPTAFYLCASSIDRRTEAFFGQGTRLTVV.

In its sample, this clone was seen once. The rearrangement links TRBV2 to TRBJ1-6; D possibly corresponds to TRBD1 (6 bases). Trimming removed 10 bases from V and 10 bases from J, with 17 bases in between. The CDR3 consists of 13 residues. CDR1 is SNHLY, CDR2 FYNNEI, per germline. The CDR3 is CATQTEQGSPLHF. CDR3 nucleotide sequence: TGTGCCACCCAAACCGAACAGGGATCACCCCTCCACTTT.

This sequence joins TRBV4-1 and TRBJ2-7; 8 bases align to TRBD2. Trimming took 0 bases from V and 6 from J; bases not matched to a gene: 4. The V gene's germline CDR1 is MGHRA and CDR2 YSYEKL. The CDR3 has 14 amino acids. CDR3: CASSQESGSSEQYF. The CDR3 region has the DNA TGCGCCAGCAGCCAAGAAAGCGGGAGCTCCGAGCAGTACTTC.

V usage is TRBV7-2 and J usage is TRBJ1-1; D not resolved. Germline V gives CDR1 SGHTA, CDR2 FQGNSA. The CDR3 sequence is 16 residues long. V lost 2 bases and J lost 1, with 14 bases in between. The CDR3 sequence is CASSLKLAVPNTEAFF. CDR3 nucleotide sequence: TGTGCCAGCAGCTTAAAGTTGGCGGTACCGAACACTGAAGCTTTCTTT.

V and J are TRBV9 and TRBJ2-7; D is ambiguous. CDR3 length equals 13 residues. The germline CDR1 and CDR2 sequences are SGDLS and YYNGEE. The germline V and J ends were trimmed by 4 bases and 6 bases, with 14 bases remaining between them. This CDR3 is CASSLSAHGEQYF. CDR3 coding DNA: TGTGCCAGCAGCCTCTCAGCGCATGGCGAGCAGTACTTC. Combining the CDR3 with reference TRBV9 and TRBJ2-7 gives the whole variable domain DSGVTQTPKHLITATGQRVTLRCSPRSGDLSVYWYQQSLDQGLQFLIQYYNGEERAKGNILERFSAQQFPDLHSELNLSSLELGDSALYFCASSLSAHGEQYFGPGTRLTVT.

The CDR3 region is CASSETGGPQHF. CDR3 nucleotide sequence: TGCGCCAGCAGTGAGACGGGAGGGCCCCAGCATTTT. V usage is TRBV10-1 and J usage is TRBJ1-5; D unclear. V dropped 2 bases and J dropped 9 bases, with 8 bases sitting between them. The CDR3 runs to 12 residues. Germline loops: CDR1 WNHNN, CDR2 SYGVQD (reference sequence).

The chain is built from TRBV19 and TRBJ2-1; D gene uncertain. Looked up from germline, CDR1 is LNHDA and CDR2 is SQIVND (reference sequence). CDR3 length: 13 amino acids. V was trimmed by 0 bases and J by 7 bases, leaving 7 bases between them. CDR3 nucleotide sequence: TGTGCCAGTAGTATAGATAGTAGGAATGAGCAGTTCTTC. Its translation is CASSIDSRNEQFF.

The chain is built from TRBV19 and TRBJ1-3; TRBD1 matches 8 bases. V shed 1 base, J shed 4 bases, and the junction held 3 bases outside the gene matches. The CDR3 length is 15 residues. Germline V gene sequence: CDR1 LNHDA, CDR2 SQIVND (reference sequence). This CDR3 is CASSIAGGSGNTIYF. DNA for the CDR3: TGTGCCAGTAGTATAGCAGGGGGCTCCGGAAACACCATATATTTT.

The chain links TRBV7-8 to TRBJ2-5; D tentatively reads TRBD1 or TRBD2 (5 bases each). The length of the CDR3 is 16 residues. Germline loops: CDR1 SGHVS, CDR2 FQNEAQ. V was clipped by 6 bases and J by 7 bases, with 24 bases between them. The CDR3 loop reads CASSQSERGSRGTQYF. In nucleotides, the CDR3 is TGTGCCAGCAGTCAAAGCGAAAGAGGGTCAAGGGGGACCCAGTACTTC.

This clone was counted once. This chain links TRBV12-3 or TRBV12-4 with TRBJ1-5, with 10 bases aligning to TRBD1. V shed 5 bases and J 6 bases; nucleotides not matched to a gene: 1. The CDR3 consists of 13 residues. This chain's CDR3 is CASSGTGVQPQHF. As DNA, the CDR3 is TGTGCCAGCAGTGGGACAGGGGTTCAGCCCCAGCATTTT.

This clone occurred a few times. V and J are TRBV2 and TRBJ2-6; D gene uncertain. This CDR3 has 16 amino acids. Germline values: CDR1 SNHLY, CDR2 FYNNEI. V lost 4 bases to trimming and J lost 0 bases, with 10 bases between them. CDR3 sequence: CASSGPSSSGANVLTF. In DNA, the CDR3 is TGTGCCAGCAGTGGGCCCTCGTCCTCTGGGGCCAACGTCCTGACTTTC.

This clone was counted between two and nine times. The chain has TRBV18 and TRBJ1-5; D uncertain. The germline gives CDR1 KGHSH, CDR2 LQKENI. Trimming left V 3 bases short and J 3 bases short, with 9 bases between. CDR3 length: 14 residues. The CDR3 nucleotides read TGTGCCAGCTCACCTCCTACAGTCAATCAGCCCCAGCATTTT. It specifies CASSPPTVNQPQHF.

The chain is built from TRBV5-1 and TRBJ1-1, with 9 bases matching TRBD1. The CDR3 runs to 18 residues. V dropped 0 bases and J dropped 0; count of bases not matched to a gene: 9. Germline V gives CDR1 SGHRS, CDR2 YFSETQ. CDR3 sequence (DNA): TGCGCCAGCAGCTTGGGCCGCGACAGGGGGACGCTGAACACTGAAGCTTTCTTT. It encodes CASSLGRDRGTLNTEAFF.

The rearrangement joins TRBV28 to TRBJ1-1, with a tentative D call TRBD1 (6 bases). V was trimmed by 5 bases and J by 3 bases, leaving 10 bases between them. This CDR3 contains 13 residues. Germline CDR1 reads MDHEN; CDR2 reads SYDVKM. This CDR3 is CASSLGQYTEAFF. The CDR3 region has the DNA TGTGCCAGCAGTCTCGGACAGTACACTGAAGCTTTCTTT.

J is TRBJ1-2 and V is TRBV28, with 8 bases lining up with TRBD1. The CDR3 contains 19 residues. Germline-derived CDR1 and CDR2 are MDHEN and SYDVKM. V dropped 0 bases and J dropped 0; count of bases not matched to a gene: 12. The DNA of the CDR3 is TGTGCCAGCAGTTTATGGGATCTTCGGGACAGGAGAGCTAACTATGGCTACACCTTC. This translates into CASSLWDLRDRRANYGYTF.

The gene calls are TRBV20-1 and TRBJ1-2; maybe TRBD1 (5 bases). The ends were cut back, 3 bases at V and 0 bases at J, with 11 bases in the middle. The CDR3 contains 14 residues. CDR1 is DFQATT, CDR2 SNEGSKA, per germline (reference sequence). The CDR3 sequence: CSASEGAANYGYTF. The CDR3 DNA sequence: TGCAGTGCTAGTGAAGGGGCAGCTAACTATGGCTACACCTTC.

Here the CDR3 reads CASSTVQGGNQPQHF. The DNA for the CDR3 is TGTGCCAGTAGCACTGTTCAGGGGGGCAATCAGCCCCAGCATTTT. The rearrangement uses TRBV19 and TRBJ1-5; 7 bases agree with TRBD1. This CDR3 is 15 amino acids long. CDR1 is LNHDA and CDR2 is SQIVND in the germline V gene (reference sequence). The V segment lost 6 bases and the J segment 2 bases; nucleotides outside the gene matches: 7. Combining the CDR3 with reference TRBV19 and TRBJ1-5 gives the whole variable domain DGGITQSPKYLFRKEGQNVTLSCEQNLNHDAMYWYRQDPGQGLRLIYYSQIVNDFQKGDIAEGYSVSREKKESFPLTVTSAQKNPTAFYLCASSTVQGGNQPQHFGDGTRLSIL.

The genes are TRBV27 and TRBJ1-2, with unresolved D. The germline CDR1 and CDR2 sequences are MNHEY and SMNVEV (reference sequence). CDR3 length: 15 amino acids. V lost 5 bases and J 1 base, leaving 14 bases between the germline ends. CDR3 amino acids: CASSPRPGGNYGYTF. Here the CDR3 DNA reads TGTGCCAGCAGTCCCCGGCCGGGAGGTAACTATGGCTACACCTTC.

The J gene is TRBJ1-1, the V gene TRBV7-2; 7 bases agree with TRBD1. V dropped 2 bases and J dropped 0; count of bases not matched to a gene: 6. This CDR3 is 16 amino acids long. CDR1 and CDR2 (germline): SGHTA, FQGNSA. The CDR3 bases are TGTGCCAGCAGCTTAAAGCCGGGACAGCTGAACACTGAAGCTTTCTTT. This sequence encodes CASSLKPGQLNTEAFF.

The V and J genes are TRBV15 and TRBJ2-1, with TRBD2 identical over 7 bases. This CDR3 has 15 residues. Unmatched junction bases numbered 9, after V lost 4 bases and J lost 6 bases. Germline V lookup: CDR1 LNHNV, CDR2 YYDKDF (reference sequence). CDR3: CATSMIGLVSNEQFF. CDR3 DNA sequence: TGTGCCACCAGCATGATCGGACTAGTATCCAATGAGCAGTTCTTC.

The chain combines TRBV2 with TRBJ2-1; the D is unclear. CDR1 is SNHLY and CDR2 is FYNNEI in the germline V gene. This CDR3 contains 14 residues. V lost 5 bases and J 2 bases, leaving 10 bases between the germline ends. CDR3 nucleotide sequence: TGTGCCAGCAGTTTCCTAGGTACCTACAATGAGCAGTTCTTC. Amino acid sequence: CASSFLGTYNEQFF.

The chain recombines TRBV5-1 with TRBJ2-5, with a tentative D call TRBD1 (6 bases). Germline CDR1 and CDR2: SGHRS and YFSETQ. The V and J ends lost 2 bases and 5 bases respectively, with 10 bases between them. This CDR3 is 13 amino acids long. The CDR3 is CASSFTGHETQYF. The CDR3 bases are TGCGCCAGCAGCTTCACGGGACACGAGACCCAGTACTTC.

The CDR3, as DNA: TGTGCCAGCTCAGAGGGACTAGAGAACACCGGGGAGCTGTTTTTT. Residues: CASSEGLENTGELFF. The rearrangement links TRBV18 to TRBJ2-2, with 8 bases fitting TRBD2. The CDR3 runs to 15 residues. From germline, CDR1 is KGHSH and CDR2 LQKENI. The ends lost 5 bases at V and 1 base at J; junction bases unmatched: 3.

The V gene is TRBV3-1 (or the pseudogene TRBV3-2), the J gene TRBJ2-2; D not resolved. The CDR3 is 13 amino acids. Germline-derived CDR1 and CDR2 are LGHDT and YNNKEL (reference sequence). Trimming stripped 5 bases from V and 4 bases from J, with 8 bases between. The DNA for the CDR3 is TGTGCCAGCAGCGGGGTTCCCACCGGGGAGCTGTTTTTT. Protein sequence: CASSGVPTGELFF.

This rearrangement joins TRBV6-2 or TRBV6-3 to TRBJ2-7, with TRBD2 matching 7 bases. Losses at the gene ends were 2 bases for V and 6 bases for J; bases not matched to a gene: 10. This CDR3 contains 15 residues. Germline values: CDR1 MNHEY, CDR2 SVGEGT. CDR3 coding DNA: TGTGCCAGCAGTTACGGACTGGGAGGGAAGGCCGAGCAGTACTTC. Encoded protein: CASSYGLGGKAEQYF.

This chain connects TRBV2 to TRBJ1-1, with 9 bases aligning to TRBD1. The ends lost 7 bases at V and 0 bases at J; junction bases unmatched: 3. Germline loops: CDR1 SNHLY, CDR2 FYNNEI. CDR3 length equals 14 residues. The DNA of the CDR3 is TGTGCCAGCAAGGGACAGGGCATGAACACTGAAGCTTTCTTT. Encoded protein: CASKGQGMNTEAFF.